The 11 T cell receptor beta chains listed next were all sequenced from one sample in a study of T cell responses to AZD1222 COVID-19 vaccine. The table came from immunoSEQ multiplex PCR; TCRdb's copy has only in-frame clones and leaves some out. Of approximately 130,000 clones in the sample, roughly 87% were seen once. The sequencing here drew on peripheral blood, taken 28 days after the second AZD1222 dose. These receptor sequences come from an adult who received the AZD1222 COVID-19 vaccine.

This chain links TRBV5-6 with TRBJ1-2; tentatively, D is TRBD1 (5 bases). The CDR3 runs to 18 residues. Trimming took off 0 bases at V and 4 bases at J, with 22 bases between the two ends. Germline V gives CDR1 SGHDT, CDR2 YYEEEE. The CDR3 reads CASSLGLISGRVGYGYTF. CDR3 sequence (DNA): TGTGCCAGCAGCTTGGGGTTAATTTCTGGCAGGGTAGGCTATGGCTACACCTTC.

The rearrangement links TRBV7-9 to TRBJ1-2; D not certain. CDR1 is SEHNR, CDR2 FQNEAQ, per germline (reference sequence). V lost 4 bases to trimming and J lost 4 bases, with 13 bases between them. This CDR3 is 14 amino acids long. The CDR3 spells CASSWTADGYGYTF. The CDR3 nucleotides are TGTGCCAGCAGCTGGACCGCCGACGGCTATGGCTACACCTTC.

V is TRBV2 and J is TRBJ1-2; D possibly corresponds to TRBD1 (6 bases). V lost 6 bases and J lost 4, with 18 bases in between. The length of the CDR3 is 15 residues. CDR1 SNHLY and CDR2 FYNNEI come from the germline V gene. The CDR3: CASSPFLQGSYGYTF. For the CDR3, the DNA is TGTGCCAGCAGCCCATTCCTACAGGGTAGCTATGGCTACACCTTC.

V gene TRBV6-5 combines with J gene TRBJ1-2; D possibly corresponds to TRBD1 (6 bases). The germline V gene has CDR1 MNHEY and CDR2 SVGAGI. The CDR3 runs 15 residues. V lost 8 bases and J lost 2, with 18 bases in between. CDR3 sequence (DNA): TGTGCCAGCCAAGGTTGGGGTCAGGGGAACTATGGCTACACCTTC. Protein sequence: CASQGWGQGNYGYTF.

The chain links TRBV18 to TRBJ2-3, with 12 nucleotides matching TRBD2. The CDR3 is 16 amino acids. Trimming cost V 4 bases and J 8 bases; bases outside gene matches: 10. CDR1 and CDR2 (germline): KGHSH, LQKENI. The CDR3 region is CASSQRLAGVEGTQYF. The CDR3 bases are TGTGCCAGCTCACAAAGACTAGCGGGGGTCGAAGGTACGCAGTATTTT. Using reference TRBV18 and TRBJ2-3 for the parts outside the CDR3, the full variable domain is NAGVMQNPRHLVRRRGQEARLRCSPMKGHSHVYWYRQLPEEGLKFMVYLQKENIIDESGMPKERFSAEFPKEGPSILRIQQVVRGDSAAYFCASSQRLAGVEGTQYFGPGTRLTVL.

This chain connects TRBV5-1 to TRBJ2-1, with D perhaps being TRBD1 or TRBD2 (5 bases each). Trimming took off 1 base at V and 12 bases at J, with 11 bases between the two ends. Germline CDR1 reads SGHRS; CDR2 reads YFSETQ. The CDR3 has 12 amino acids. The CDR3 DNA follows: TGCGCCAGCAGCTTGACCCGGGGCGGGCAGTTCTTC. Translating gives CASSLTRGGQFF. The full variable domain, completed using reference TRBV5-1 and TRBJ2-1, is KAGVTQTPRYLIKTRGQQVTLSCSPISGHRSVSWYQQTPGQGLQFLFEYFSETQRNKGNFPGRFSGRQFSNSRSEMNVSTLELGDSALYLCASSLTRGGQFFGPGTRLTVL.

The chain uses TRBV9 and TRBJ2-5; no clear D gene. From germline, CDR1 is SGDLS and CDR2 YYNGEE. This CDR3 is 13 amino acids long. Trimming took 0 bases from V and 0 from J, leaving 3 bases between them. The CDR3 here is CASSVDNQETQYF. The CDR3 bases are TGTGCCAGCAGCGTAGACAACCAAGAGACCCAGTACTTC.

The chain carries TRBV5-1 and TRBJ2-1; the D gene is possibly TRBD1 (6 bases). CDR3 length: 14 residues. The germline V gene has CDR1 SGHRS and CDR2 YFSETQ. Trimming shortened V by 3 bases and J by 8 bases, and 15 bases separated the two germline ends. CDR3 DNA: TGCGCCAGCAGCTCACAGGGTGCCGGGGATGAGCAGTTCTTC. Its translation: CASSSQGAGDEQFF. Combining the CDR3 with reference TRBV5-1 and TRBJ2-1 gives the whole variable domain KAGVTQTPRYLIKTRGQQVTLSCSPISGHRSVSWYQQTPGQGLQFLFEYFSETQRNKGNFPGRFSGRQFSNSRSEMNVSTLELGDSALYLCASSSQGAGDEQFFGPGTRLTVL.

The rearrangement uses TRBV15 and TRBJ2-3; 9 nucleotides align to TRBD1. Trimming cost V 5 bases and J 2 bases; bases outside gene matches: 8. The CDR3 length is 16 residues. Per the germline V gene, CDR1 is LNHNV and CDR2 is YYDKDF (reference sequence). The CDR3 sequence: CATSARDRGTTDTQYF. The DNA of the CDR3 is TGTGCCACCAGCGCCCGAGACAGGGGGACCACAGATACGCAGTATTTT.

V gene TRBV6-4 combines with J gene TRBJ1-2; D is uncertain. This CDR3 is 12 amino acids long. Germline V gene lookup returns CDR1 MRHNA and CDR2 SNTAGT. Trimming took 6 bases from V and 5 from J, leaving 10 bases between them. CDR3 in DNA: TGTGCCAGCAGCCAGGAGGGTTATGGCTACACCTTC. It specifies CASSQEGYGYTF.

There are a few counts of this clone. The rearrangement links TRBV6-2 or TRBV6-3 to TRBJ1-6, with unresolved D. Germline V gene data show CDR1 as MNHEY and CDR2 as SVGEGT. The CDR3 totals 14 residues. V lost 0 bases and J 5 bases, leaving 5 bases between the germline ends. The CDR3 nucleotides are TGTGCCAGCAGTTACTCGGGCCATAATTCACCCCTCCACTTT. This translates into CASSYSGHNSPLHF.